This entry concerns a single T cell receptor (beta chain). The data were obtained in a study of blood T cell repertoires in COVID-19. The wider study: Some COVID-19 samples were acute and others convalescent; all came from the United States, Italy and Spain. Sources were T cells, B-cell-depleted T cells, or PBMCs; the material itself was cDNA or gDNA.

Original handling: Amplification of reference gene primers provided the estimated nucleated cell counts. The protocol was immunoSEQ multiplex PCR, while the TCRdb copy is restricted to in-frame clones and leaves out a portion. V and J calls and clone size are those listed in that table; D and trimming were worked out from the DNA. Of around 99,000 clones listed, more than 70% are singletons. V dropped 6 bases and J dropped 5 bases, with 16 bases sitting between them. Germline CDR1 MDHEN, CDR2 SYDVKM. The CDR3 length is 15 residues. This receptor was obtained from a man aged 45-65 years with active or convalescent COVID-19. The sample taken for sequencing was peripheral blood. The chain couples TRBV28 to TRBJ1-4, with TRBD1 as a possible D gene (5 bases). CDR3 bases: TGTGCCAGCAGCACACCGGGGGGGGTGAATGAAAAACTGTTTTTT. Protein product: CASSTPGGVNEKLFF.